The 8 T cell receptor beta chains presented below share a single source sample, sequenced in a study of T cell responses to AZD1222 COVID-19 vaccine. This table comes from immunoSEQ multiplex PCR, and its TCRdb copy is limited to in-frame clones, with some not included. This table holds fewer than 150,000 clones, approximately 84% found once. The source was peripheral blood, collected on day 0 of AZD1222 vaccination. These receptors all stem from an adult in good health.

The CDR3: CASSSKGAANEKLFF. CDR3 in DNA: TGTGCCAGCAGTTCGAAGGGGGCGGCTAATGAAAAACTGTTTTTT. V usage is TRBV5-5 and J usage is TRBJ1-4, with TRBD1 identical over 7 bases. This CDR3 is 15 amino acids long. CDR1 and CDR2 (germline): SGHKS, YYEKEE (reference sequence). The ends lost 5 bases at V and 3 bases at J; junction bases unmatched: 7.

The rearrangement joins TRBV5-6 to TRBJ1-2; TRBD1 aligns across 8 bases. The CDR3 has 12 residues. V was clipped by 3 bases and J by 8 bases; unmatched bases: 3. CDR1 is SGHDT, CDR2 YYEEEE, per germline. Here the CDR3 reads CASSWTGKGYTF. The DNA for the CDR3 is TGTGCCAGCAGCTGGACAGGGAAGGGCTACACCTTC.

The gene calls are TRBV28 and TRBJ1-2, with 11 bases that match TRBD1. V was pared by 6 bases and J by 7 bases, with 10 bases of the junction left unmatched. This CDR3 has 15 amino acids. Germline loops: CDR1 MDHEN, CDR2 SYDVKM. The DNA of the CDR3 is TGTGCCAGCAGACAAGGGACAGGGGGAGATAGTGGCTACACCTTC. It specifies CASRQGTGGDSGYTF.

V and J are TRBV19 and TRBJ1-6; the match to TRBD1 covers 7 bases. Looked up from germline, CDR1 is LNHDA and CDR2 is SQIVND (reference sequence). V lost 4 bases, J lost 4 bases, and 22 bases stayed unmatched. CDR3 size: 21 residues. The CDR3 sequence is CASSRDGTASPSNYYNSPLHF. The DNA of the CDR3 is TGTGCCAGTAGTAGGGACGGGACAGCAAGCCCTTCGAATTATTATAATTCACCCCTCCACTTT.

The chain joins TRBV11-2 to TRBJ2-1, with D unresolved. Germline assignment: CDR1 SGHAT and CDR2 FQNNGV. V lost 10 bases and J 8 bases, leaving 15 bases between the germline ends. The CDR3 extends over 12 amino acids. CDR3 sequence (DNA): TGTGCCACCTCGCCGTATCTTGATGAGCAGTTCTTC. Its translation is CATSPYLDEQFF. Variable domain in full (rest from reference TRBV11-2 and TRBJ2-1): EAGVAQSPRYKIIEKRQSVAFWCNPISGHATLYWYQQILGQGPKLLIQFQNNGVVDDSQLPKDRFSAERLKGVDSTLKIQPAKLEDSAVYLCATSPYLDEQFFGPGTRLTVL.

The gene calls are TRBV7-2 and TRBJ2-7, with TRBD1 matching over 8 bases. Trimming at V came to 3 bases and at J to 1 base, leaving 8 bases not matched to a gene. Germline values: CDR1 SGHTA, CDR2 FQGNSA. The CDR3 consists of 16 residues. This chain's CDR3 is CASSLRQGLGSYEQYF. The CDR3, as DNA: TGTGCCAGCAGCTTGAGACAGGGGTTGGGATCCTACGAGCAGTACTTC.

V usage is TRBV5-4 and J usage is TRBJ1-6, with D perhaps TRBD1 (6 bases). Trimming cost V 4 bases and J 1 base, with 9 bases left between them. The CDR3 is 15 amino acids. The germline CDR1 and CDR2 sequences are SGHNT and YYREEE (reference sequence). The CDR3 DNA is TGTGCCAGCAGCCCGGACAGATCCTATAATTCACCCCTCCACTTT. Protein: CASSPDRSYNSPLHF. Full variable domain (outside the CDR3, taken from reference TRBV5-4 and TRBJ1-6): ETGVTQSPTHLIKTRGQQVTLRCSSQSGHNTVSWYQQALGQGPQFIFQYYREEENGRGNFPPRFSGLQFPNYSSELNVNALELDDSALYLCASSPDRSYNSPLHFGNGTRLTVT.

The chain is built from TRBV28 and TRBJ1-6; D may be TRBD1 (6 bases). Germline assignment: CDR1 MDHEN and CDR2 SYDVKM. Trimming took off 2 bases at V and 9 bases at J, with 14 bases between the two ends. CDR3 length: 15 residues. The CDR3 nucleotides read TGTGCCAGCAGTTTAGCCCAGGGGAGGGGTTCACCCCTCCACTTT. Its translation: CASSLAQGRGSPLHF. Drawing the rest from reference TRBV28 and TRBJ1-6, the complete variable domain is DVKVTQSSRYLVKRTGEKVFLECVQDMDHENMFWYRQDPGLGLRLIYFSYDVKMKEKGDIPEGYSVSREKKERFSLILESASTNQTSMYLCASSLAQGRGSPLHFGNGTRLTVT.